A single TCR beta chain is shown here with its context. The antigen is not known. The entry originates in a study of T cells expressing NK-cell markers. Study-wide context: HCMV seropositivity marked most of the eight sequenced donors; one was seronegative.

Making the TCR beta cDNA relied on 5'RACE template switching with UMIs. No DNA is given; TCRdb re-called the 5' RACE reads and lists each CDR3 protein once. The sample table includes 130,000 to 150,000 distinct CDR3 sequences. Study results and caveats: Among a few donors, these clonotypes also ranked first in the CD3+CD56-NKG2C+ fraction. CD8+ T cells in over 5 donors included dominant NKG2C+ clonotypes at about 1.0-8%.

The CDR3 consists of 20 residues. From germline, CDR1 is LGHNA and CDR2 YSLEER. This chain links TRBV4-3 with TRBJ2-2; no DNA is available, so the TRBD1 call from TCRdb remains unchecked. The source is a man aged 18 to 29 in good health. The sequencing input was blood T cells: a sorted CD56 or NKG2C T cell subset, CD4+ or CD8+ T cells, or bulk PBMC T cells (not recorded which). The CDR3: CASSQNPGLGGGRWTGELFF.